This TCR beta chain came from a study of regulatory T cells in long-lasting Graves disease. Study findings and constraints: Accuracy may have suffered from the small sample size.

Deletions cut 5 bases from V and 0 bases from J, with 8 bases between. CDR3 size: 15 residues. Noted time point: newly diagnosed GD, antithyroid drugs for less than 3 months. Extracted RNA from PBMCs served as the source of the TCR library. Peripheral blood, at about 10 milliliters, went into EDTA tubes. On this clonotype: Its antigen is unidentified.

Combining iRepertoire HTBI primers with Arm-PCR of CDR3 regions, the authors built TCR beta libraries. MiXCR was run by TCRdb on the multiplex PCR reads, yielding one entry per CDR3 protein. Of roughly 610,000 distinct CDR3 sequences listed, about 16% were seen once; the top ten hold approximately 12%. The sample also formed part of further work on T cells in Graves' hyperthyroidism and ophthalmopathy. According to that study: Blood held most thyroid clonotypes expanded above 0.001 frequency.

This chain joins TRBV12-3 or TRBV12-4 and TRBJ2-6; D not resolved. This sequence originates from a man between 18 and 29 years old with Graves disease. This specimen was peripheral blood mononuclear cells (PBMCs), taken at new diagnosis, from a patient treated with antithyroid drugs. The CDR3 nucleotides are TGTGCCAGCAGTCTTTGGGGCTCTGGGGCCAACGTCCTGACTTTC. Its protein product is CASSLWGSGANVLTF.